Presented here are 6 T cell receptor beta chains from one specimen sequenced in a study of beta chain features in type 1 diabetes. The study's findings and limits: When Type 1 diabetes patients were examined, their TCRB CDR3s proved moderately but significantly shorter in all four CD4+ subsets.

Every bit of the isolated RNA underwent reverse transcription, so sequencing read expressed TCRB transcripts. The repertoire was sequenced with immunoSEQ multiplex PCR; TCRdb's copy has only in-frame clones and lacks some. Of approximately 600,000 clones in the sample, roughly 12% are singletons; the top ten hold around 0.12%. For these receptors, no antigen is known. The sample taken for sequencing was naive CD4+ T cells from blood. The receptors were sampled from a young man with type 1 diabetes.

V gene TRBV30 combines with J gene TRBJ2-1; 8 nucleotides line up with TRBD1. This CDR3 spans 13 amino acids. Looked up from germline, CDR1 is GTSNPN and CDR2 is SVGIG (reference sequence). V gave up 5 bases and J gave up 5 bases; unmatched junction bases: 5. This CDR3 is CAWGDRLDNEQFF. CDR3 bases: TGTGCCTGGGGGGACAGGCTAGACAATGAGCAGTTCTTC. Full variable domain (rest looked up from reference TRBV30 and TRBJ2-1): SQTIHQWPATLVQPVGSPLSLECTVEGTSNPNLYWYRQAAGRGLQLLFYSVGIGQISSEVPQNLSASRPQDRQFILSSKKLLLSDSGFYLCAWGDRLDNEQFFGPGTRLTVL.

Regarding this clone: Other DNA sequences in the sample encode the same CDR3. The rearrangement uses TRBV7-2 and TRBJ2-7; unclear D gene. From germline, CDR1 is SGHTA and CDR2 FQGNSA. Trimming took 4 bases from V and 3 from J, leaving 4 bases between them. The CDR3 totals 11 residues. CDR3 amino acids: CASSSNYEQYF. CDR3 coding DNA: TGTGCCAGCAGCTCTAACTACGAGCAGTACTTC. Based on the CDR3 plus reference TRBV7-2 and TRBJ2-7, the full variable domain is GAGVSQSPSNKVTEKGKDVELRCDPISGHTALYWYRQSLGQGLEFLIYFQGNSAPDKSGLPSDRFSAERTGGSVSTLTIQRTQQEDSAVYLCASSSNYEQYFGPGTRLTVT.

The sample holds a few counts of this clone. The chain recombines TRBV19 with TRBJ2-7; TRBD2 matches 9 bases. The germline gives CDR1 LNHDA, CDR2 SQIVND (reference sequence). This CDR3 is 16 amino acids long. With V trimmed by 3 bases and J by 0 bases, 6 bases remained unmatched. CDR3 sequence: CASSMATGLASYEQYF. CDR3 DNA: TGTGCCAGTAGTATGGCTACGGGACTAGCCTCCTACGAGCAGTACTTC. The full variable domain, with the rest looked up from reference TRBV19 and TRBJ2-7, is DGGITQSPKYLFRKEGQNVTLSCEQNLNHDAMYWYRQDPGQGLRLIYYSQIVNDFQKGDIAEGYSVSREKKESFPLTVTSAQKNPTAFYLCASSMATGLASYEQYFGPGTRLTVT.

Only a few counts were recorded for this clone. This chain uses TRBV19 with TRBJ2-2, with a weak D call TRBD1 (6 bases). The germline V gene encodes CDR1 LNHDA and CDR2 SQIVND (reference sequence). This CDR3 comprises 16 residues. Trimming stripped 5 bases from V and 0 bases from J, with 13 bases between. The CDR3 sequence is CASSYRTAPNTGELFF. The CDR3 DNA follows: TGTGCCAGTAGTTACAGGACAGCCCCGAACACCGGGGAGCTGTTTTTT.

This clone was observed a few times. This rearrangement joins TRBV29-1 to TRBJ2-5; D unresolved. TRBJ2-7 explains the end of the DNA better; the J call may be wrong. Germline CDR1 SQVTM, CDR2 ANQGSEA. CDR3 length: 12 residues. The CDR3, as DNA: TGCAGCGTTGAAGGCCACGAGTACGAGCAGTACTTC. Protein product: CSVEGHEYEQYF.

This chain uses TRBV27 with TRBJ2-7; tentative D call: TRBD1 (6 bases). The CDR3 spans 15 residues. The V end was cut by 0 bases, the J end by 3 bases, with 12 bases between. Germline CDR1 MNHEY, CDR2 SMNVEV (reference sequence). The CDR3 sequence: CASSLSTGSYYEQYF. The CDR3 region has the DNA TGTGCCAGCAGTTTATCTACAGGGTCCTACTACGAGCAGTACTTC.